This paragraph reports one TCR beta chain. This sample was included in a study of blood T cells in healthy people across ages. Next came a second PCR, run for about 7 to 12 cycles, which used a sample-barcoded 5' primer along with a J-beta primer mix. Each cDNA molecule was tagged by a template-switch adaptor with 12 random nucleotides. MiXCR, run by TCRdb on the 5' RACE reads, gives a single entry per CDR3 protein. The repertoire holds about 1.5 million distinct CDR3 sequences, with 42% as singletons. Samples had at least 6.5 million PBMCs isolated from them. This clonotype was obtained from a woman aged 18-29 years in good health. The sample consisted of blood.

CDR3 sequence: CASSFTSGGAPEQFF. The CDR3 DNA reads TGTGCCAGCAGCTTCACTAGCGGGGGGGCTCCTGAGCAGTTCTTC. V usage is TRBV11-2 and J usage is TRBJ2-1, with 13 bases matching TRBD2. Germline V gene sequence: CDR1 SGHAT, CDR2 FQNNGV. The ends lost 3 bases at V and 9 bases at J; junction bases unmatched: 5. The CDR3 spans 15 residues.